This T cell receptor (beta chain) was recorded in a study of early T cells in non-severe SARS-CoV-2 infection. About the study: Alpha and beta chains were unpaired, from unsorted whole-blood bulk RNA.

Notes on the study in general: CD4 and private specificities were missed by VDJdb matching, which favored anti-spike CD8 responses.

The library protocol tagged individual cDNA molecules with unique molecular identifiers. TCRdb re-derived calls from the 5' RACE reads in MiXCR, one entry per CDR3 protein. The sample carries over 55,000 distinct CDR3 sequences, approximately 10% recorded once. This clonotype has a handful of counts. Its antigen is not known. Germline CDR1 SGHVS, CDR2 FNYEAQ. V lost 5 bases and J lost 9, with 14 bases in between. The CDR3 runs to 13 residues. The clonotype comes from an adult who was a healthcare worker with PCR-confirmed SARS-CoV-2 infection or an uninfected control (not recorded which). The chain has TRBV7-6 and TRBJ2-1; no reliable D call. Sequencing input: whole blood. CDR3 amino acids: CASSPTSYPEQFF. CDR3 sequence (DNA): TGTGCCAGCAGCCCCACCAGCTATCCTGAGCAGTTCTTC. The variable domain in full, with the rest retrieved from reference TRBV7-6 and TRBJ2-1, is GAGVSQSPRYKVTKRGQDVALRCDPISGHVSLYWYRQALGQGPEFLTYFNYEAQQDKSGLPNDRFSAERPEGSISTLTIQRTEQRDSAMYRCASSPTSYPEQFFGPGTRLTVL.